This T cell receptor beta chain came from a study of blood T cell repertoires in COVID-19. Overall study context: The cDNA or gDNA used as material had been derived from T cells, B-cell-depleted T cells, or PBMCs.

V was pared by 6 bases and J by 5 bases, with 10 bases between. CDR3 length equals 12 residues. CDR1 MDHEN and CDR2 SYDVKM come from the germline V gene. Generated by immunoSEQ multiplex PCR, the TCRdb table keeps only in-frame clones and is missing some. The sample lists about 65,000 clones, 83% occurring once. This receptor was identified in a man between 45 and 60 years old with COVID-19, enrolled during active disease. Sequencing was performed on peripheral blood. J is TRBJ1-1 and V is TRBV28; D remains unclear. This CDR3 is CASSSRRTEAFF. CDR3 nucleotide sequence: TGTGCCAGCAGCTCAAGGAGGACTGAAGCTTTCTTT.